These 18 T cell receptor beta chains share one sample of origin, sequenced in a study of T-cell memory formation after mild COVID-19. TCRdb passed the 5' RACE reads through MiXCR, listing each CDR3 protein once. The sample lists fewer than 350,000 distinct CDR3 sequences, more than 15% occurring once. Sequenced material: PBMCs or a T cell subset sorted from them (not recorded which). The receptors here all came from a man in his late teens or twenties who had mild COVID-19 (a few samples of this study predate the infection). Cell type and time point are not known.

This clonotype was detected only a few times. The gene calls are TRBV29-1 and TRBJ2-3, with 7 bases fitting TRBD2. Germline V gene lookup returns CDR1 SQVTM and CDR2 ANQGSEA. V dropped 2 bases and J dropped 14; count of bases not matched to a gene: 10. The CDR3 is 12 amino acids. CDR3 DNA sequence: TGCAGCGTTGAAACACCGGGACTATCGGGGTATTTT. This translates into CSVETPGLSGYF.

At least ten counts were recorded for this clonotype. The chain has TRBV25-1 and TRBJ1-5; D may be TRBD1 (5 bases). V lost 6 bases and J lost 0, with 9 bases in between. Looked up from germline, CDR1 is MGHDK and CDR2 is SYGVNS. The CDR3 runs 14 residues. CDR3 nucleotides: TGTGCCAGCAGCGTCACAGGTAGCAATCAGCCCCAGCATTTT. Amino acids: CASSVTGSNQPQHF.

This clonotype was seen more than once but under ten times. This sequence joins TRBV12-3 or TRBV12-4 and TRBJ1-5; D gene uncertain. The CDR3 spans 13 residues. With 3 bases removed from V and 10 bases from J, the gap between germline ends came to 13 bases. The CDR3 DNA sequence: TGTGCCAGCAGTTTTGGAGGTAACAGCCCCCAGCATTTT. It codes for CASSFGGNSPQHF.

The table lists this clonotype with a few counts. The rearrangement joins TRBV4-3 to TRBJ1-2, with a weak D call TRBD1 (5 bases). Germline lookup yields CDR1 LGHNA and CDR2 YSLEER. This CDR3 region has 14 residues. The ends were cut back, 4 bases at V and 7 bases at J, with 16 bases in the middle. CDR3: CASSPHAGYGGYTF. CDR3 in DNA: TGCGCCAGCAGCCCCCACGCAGGGTACGGTGGCTACACCTTC.

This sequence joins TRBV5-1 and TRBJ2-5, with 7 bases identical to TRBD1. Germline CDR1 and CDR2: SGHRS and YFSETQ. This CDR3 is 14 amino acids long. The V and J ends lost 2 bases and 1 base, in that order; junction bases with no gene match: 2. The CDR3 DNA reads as TGCGCCAGCAGCTTCGGGACAGCCCAAGAGACCCAGTACTTC. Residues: CASSFGTAQETQYF. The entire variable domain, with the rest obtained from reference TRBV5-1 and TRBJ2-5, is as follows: KAGVTQTPRYLIKTRGQQVTLSCSPISGHRSVSWYQQTPGQGLQFLFEYFSETQRNKGNFPGRFSGRQFSNSRSEMNVSTLELGDSALYLCASSFGTAQETQYFGPGTRLLVL.

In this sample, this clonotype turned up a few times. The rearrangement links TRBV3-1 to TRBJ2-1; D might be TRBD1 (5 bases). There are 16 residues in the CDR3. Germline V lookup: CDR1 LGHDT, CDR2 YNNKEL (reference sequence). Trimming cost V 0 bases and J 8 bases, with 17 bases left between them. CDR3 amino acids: CASSQDLGAALDEQFF. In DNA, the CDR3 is TGTGCCAGCAGCCAAGATCTAGGGGCAGCTCTCGATGAGCAGTTCTTC.

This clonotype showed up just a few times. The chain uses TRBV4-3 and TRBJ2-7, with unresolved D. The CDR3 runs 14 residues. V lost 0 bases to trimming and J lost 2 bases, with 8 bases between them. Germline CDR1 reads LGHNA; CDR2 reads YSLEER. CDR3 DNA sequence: TGCGCCAGCAGCCAAGATTGGCTGACCTACGAGCAGTACTTC. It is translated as CASSQDWLTYEQYF.

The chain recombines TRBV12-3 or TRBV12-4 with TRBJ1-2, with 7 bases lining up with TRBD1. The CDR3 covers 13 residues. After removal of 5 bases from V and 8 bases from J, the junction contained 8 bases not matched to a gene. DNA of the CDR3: TGTGCCAGCAGTCCCGGGACAGCCGGCGGCTACACCTTC. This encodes CASSPGTAGGYTF.

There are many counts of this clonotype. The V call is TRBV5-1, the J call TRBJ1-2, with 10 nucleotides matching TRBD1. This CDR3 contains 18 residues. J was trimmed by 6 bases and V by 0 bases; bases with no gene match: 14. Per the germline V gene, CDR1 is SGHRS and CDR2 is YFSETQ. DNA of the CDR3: TGCGCCAGCAGCTTGGCACCGGGACAGGGGCCTCTGAGGGATGGCTACACCTTC. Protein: CASSLAPGQGPLRDGYTF.

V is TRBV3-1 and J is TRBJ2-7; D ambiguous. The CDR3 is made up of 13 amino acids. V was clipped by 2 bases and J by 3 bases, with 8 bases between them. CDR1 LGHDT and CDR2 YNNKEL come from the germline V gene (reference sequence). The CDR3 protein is CASSQSPGYEQYF. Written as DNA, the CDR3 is TGTGCCAGCAGCCAATCTCCGGGCTACGAGCAGTACTTC.

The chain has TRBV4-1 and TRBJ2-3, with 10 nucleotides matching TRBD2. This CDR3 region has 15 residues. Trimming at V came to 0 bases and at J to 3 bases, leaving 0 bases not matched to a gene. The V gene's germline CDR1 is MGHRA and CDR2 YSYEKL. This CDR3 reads CASSQELAGTDTQYF. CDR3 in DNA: TGCGCCAGCAGCCAAGAACTAGCGGGGACAGATACGCAGTATTTT.

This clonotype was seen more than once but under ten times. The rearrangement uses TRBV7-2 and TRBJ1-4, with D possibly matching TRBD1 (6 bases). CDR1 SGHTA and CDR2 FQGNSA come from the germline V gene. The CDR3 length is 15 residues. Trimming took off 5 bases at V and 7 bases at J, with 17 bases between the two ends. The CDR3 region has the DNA TGTGCCAGCAGCCCTCGGGGGCAGGCCGGTGAAAAACTGTTTTTT. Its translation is CASSPRGQAGEKLFF.

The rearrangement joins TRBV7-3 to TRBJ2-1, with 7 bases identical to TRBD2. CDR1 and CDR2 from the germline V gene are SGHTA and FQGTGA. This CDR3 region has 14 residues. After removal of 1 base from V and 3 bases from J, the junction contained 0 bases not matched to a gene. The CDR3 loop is CASSLREGYNEQFF. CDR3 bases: TGTGCCAGCAGCTTAAGGGAGGGCTACAATGAGCAGTTCTTC.

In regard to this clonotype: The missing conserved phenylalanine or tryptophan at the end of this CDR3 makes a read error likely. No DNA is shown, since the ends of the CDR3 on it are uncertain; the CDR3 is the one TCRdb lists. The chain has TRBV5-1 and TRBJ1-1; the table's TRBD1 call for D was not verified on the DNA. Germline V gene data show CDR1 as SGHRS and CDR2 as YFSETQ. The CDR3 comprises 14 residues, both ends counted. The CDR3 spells CASSLSPGRPEVSI.

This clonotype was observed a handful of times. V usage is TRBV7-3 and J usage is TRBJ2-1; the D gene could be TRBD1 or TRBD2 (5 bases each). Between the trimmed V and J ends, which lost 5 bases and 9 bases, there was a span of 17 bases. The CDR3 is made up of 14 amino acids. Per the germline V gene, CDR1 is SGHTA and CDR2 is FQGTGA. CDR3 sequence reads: CASSPVGEVGEQFF. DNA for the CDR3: TGTGCCAGCAGCCCTGTGGGGGAAGTGGGTGAGCAGTTCTTC. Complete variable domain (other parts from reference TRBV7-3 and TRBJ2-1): GAGVSQTPSNKVTEKGKYVELRCDPISGHTALYWYRQSLGQGPEFLIYFQGTGAADDSGLPNDRFFAVRPEGSVSTLKIQRTERGDSAVYLCASSPVGEVGEQFFGPGTRLTVL.

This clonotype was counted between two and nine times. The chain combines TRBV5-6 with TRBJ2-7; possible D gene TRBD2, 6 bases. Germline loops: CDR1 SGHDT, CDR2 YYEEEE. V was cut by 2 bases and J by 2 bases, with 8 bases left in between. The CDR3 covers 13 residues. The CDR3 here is CASSFRGTYEQYF. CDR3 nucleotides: TGTGCCAGCAGCTTTCGGGGGACCTACGAGCAGTACTTC.

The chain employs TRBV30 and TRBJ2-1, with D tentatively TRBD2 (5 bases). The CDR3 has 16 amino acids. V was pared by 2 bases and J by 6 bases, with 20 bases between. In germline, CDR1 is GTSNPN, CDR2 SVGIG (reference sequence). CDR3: CAWSITAGIPGNEQFF. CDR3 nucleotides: TGTGCCTGGAGTATTACCGCCGGGATTCCGGGCAATGAGCAGTTCTTC.

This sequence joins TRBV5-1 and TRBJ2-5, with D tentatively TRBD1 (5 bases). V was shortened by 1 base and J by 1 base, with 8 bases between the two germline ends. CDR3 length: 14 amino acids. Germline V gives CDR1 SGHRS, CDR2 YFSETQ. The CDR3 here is CASSLWGLQETQYF. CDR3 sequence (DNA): TGCGCCAGCAGCTTGTGGGGCCTCCAAGAGACCCAGTACTTC.